The rows below give T cell receptor beta chains drawn from one sample of a study of blood T cell repertoires in COVID-19. Profiled with immunoSEQ multiplex PCR; TCRdb holds only in-frame clones, not every one. The sample consists of about 230,000 clones, around 83% of them appearing once. Sequencing used peripheral blood. All receptors come from a man in his forties who had recovered from COVID-19. Both conserved end residues are part of each CDR3. A D gene is named only where the DNA matches it firmly. Clone size is given for some rows only: seen once, a few or many times, or a class if the clone is expanded.

V: TRBV2; size: -; J: TRBJ2-5; D: -; DNA: TGTGCCAGCTCAAAGGGGTCAGAGACCCAGTACTTC; CDR3: CASSKGSETQYF
V: TRBV11-2; size: few; J: TRBJ2-7; D: TRBD2; DNA: TGTGCCAGCAGCTTATTGCGGGGGAGCTCCTACGAGCAGTACTTC; CDR3: CASSLLRGSSYEQYF
V: TRBV7-9; size: -; J: TRBJ2-1; D: TRBD1; DNA: TGTGCCAGCAGCAGCTGGGACAGGGACAATGAGCAGTTCTTC; CDR3: CASSSWDRDNEQFF
V: TRBV7-2; size: -; J: TRBJ2-5; D: TRBD2; DNA: TGTGCCAGCAGCTTCCGGGCCATGCGGGGGGGCCAAGAGACCCAGTACTTC; CDR3: CASSFRAMRGGQETQYF
V: TRBV7-2; size: few; J: TRBJ2-3; D: TRBD2; DNA: TGTGCCAGCAGCTTAATGCGGGGGGGGACAGATACGCAGTATTTT; CDR3: CASSLMRGGTDTQYF
V: TRBV6-5; size: -; J: TRBJ2-3; D: -; DNA: TGTGCCAGCAGTCCGTCAACTGCGGATACGCAGTATTTT; CDR3: CASSPSTADTQYF
V: TRBV27; size: -; J: TRBJ1-2; D: TRBD1; DNA: TGTGCCAGCAGACCTCGGGACAGGGGGGTAGTAGGAGGCTACACCTTC; CDR3: CASRPRDRGVVGGYTF
V: TRBV9; size: -; J: TRBJ1-3; D: -; DNA: TGTGCCAGCAGCGTAGGTCCAGGCGTCTCTGGAAACACCATATATTTT; CDR3: CASSVGPGVSGNTIYF
V: TRBV5-4; size: -; J: TRBJ2-2; D: TRBD2; DNA: TGTGCCAGCAGCTTCGAAGCGGGAGGGTATGGGACCGGGGAGCTGTTTTTT; CDR3: CASSFEAGGYGTGELFF
V: TRBV6-5; size: -; J: TRBJ1-2; D: TRBD1; DNA: TGTGCCAGCAGATCTTTCGGACAGGCTTATGGCTACACCTTC; CDR3: CASRSFGQAYGYTF
V: TRBV5-1; size: few; J: TRBJ2-3; D: -; DNA: TGCGCCAGCAGCTTGGCGGCATTTTGGGGGGCAGATACGCAGTATTTT; CDR3: CASSLAAFWGADTQYF
V: TRBV7-6; size: -; J: TRBJ2-1; D: TRBD2; DNA: TGTGCCAGCAGCTTTAGCGGGAGAGGAGTGGGTGAGCAGTTCTTC; CDR3: CASSFSGRGVGEQFF
V: TRBV19; size: -; J: TRBJ1-2; D: TRBD1; DNA: TGTGCCAGTAGTGCGGGACAGGGAGAATATGGCTACACCTTC; CDR3: CASSAGQGEYGYTF
V: TRBV4-3; size: -; J: TRBJ1-6; D: -; DNA: TGCGCCAGCAGCCAAGACGGGTTGATTGCACCCCTCCACTTT; CDR3: CASSQDGLIAPLHF
V: TRBV7-2; size: -; J: TRBJ2-3; D: -; DNA: TGTGCCAGCAGCAACGACAGAGGCACAGATACGCAGTATTTT; CDR3: CASSNDRGTDTQYF
V: TRBV3-1/TRBV3-2; size: -; J: TRBJ1-5; D: -; DNA: TGTGCCAGCAGCCTCGGGACATATCCGTCTCAGCCCCAGCATTTT; CDR3: CASSLGTYPSQPQHF
V: TRBV4-1; size: -; J: TRBJ1-4; D: TRBD1; DNA: TGCGCCAGCAGCCCCGGGACAGGGAACGAAAAACTGTTTTTT; CDR3: CASSPGTGNEKLFF
V: TRBV5-1; size: -; J: TRBJ2-1; D: TRBD1; DNA: TGCGCCAGCAGCCGACAGGGGTACGACGATGAGCAGTTCTTC; CDR3: CASSRQGYDDEQFF
V: TRBV11-2; size: -; J: TRBJ1-3; D: -; DNA: TGTGCCAGCAGCTTAGATCTTAGGGAGAACACCATATATTTT; CDR3: CASSLDLRENTIYF
V: TRBV30; size: -; J: TRBJ2-3; D: TRBD2; DNA: TGTGCCTGGAGTTTGACTAGCGGTTCCACAGATACGCAGTATTTT; CDR3: CAWSLTSGSTDTQYF
V: TRBV19; size: -; J: TRBJ2-7; D: TRBD1; DNA: TGTGCCAGTAGTATGGGACAGGACGAGCAGTACTTC; CDR3: CASSMGQDEQYF
V: TRBV10-3; size: -; J: TRBJ1-3; D: -; DNA: TGTGCCATCAGGGGCGGTGTACGGGAAAATGGAAACACCATATATTTT; CDR3: CAIRGGVRENGNTIYF